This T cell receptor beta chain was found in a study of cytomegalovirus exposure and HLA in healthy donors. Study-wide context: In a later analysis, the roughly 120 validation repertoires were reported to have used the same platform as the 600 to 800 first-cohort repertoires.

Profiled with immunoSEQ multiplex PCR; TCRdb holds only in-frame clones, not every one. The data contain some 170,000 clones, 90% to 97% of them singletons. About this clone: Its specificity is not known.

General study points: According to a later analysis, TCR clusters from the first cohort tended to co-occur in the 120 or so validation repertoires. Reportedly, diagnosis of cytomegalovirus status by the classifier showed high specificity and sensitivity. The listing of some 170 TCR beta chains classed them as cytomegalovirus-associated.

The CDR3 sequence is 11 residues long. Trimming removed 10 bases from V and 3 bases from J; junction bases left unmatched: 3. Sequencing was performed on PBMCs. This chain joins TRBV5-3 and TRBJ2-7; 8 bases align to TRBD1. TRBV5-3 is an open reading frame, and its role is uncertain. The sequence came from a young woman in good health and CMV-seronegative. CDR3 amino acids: CAGGQGYEQYF. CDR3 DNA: TGTGCCGGAGGACAGGGCTACGAGCAGTACTTC.